This entry concerns a single T cell receptor beta chain. CDR1 and CDR2 (germline): SGHAT, FQNNGV. This CDR3 spans 15 amino acids. V shed 1 base and J 9 bases; nucleotides not matched to a gene: 8. The sample is drawn from a study of CD8 T cells in Susac syndrome. cDNA came from approximately 0.5 to 1 ug RNA primed by random hexamers. The CDR3 of TCR beta was amplified by immunoSEQ multiplex PCR across 54 Vbeta and 13 Jbeta. Each CDR3 protein gets one entry after TCRdb re-called the immunoSEQ multiplex PCR reads with MiXCR. The profile shows 250,000 to 350,000 distinct CDR3 sequences, about 90% of them singletons.

The sequence was collected from a human donor with multiple sclerosis. Sequenced sample: CD4+ T cells from PBMCs. V gene TRBV11-2 combines with J gene TRBJ2-1, with 8 bases aligning to TRBD2. The CDR3 sequence is CASSLAGGAAVEQFF. For the CDR3, the DNA is TGTGCCAGCAGCTTAGCCGGGGGGGCTGCTGTTGAGCAGTTCTTC.